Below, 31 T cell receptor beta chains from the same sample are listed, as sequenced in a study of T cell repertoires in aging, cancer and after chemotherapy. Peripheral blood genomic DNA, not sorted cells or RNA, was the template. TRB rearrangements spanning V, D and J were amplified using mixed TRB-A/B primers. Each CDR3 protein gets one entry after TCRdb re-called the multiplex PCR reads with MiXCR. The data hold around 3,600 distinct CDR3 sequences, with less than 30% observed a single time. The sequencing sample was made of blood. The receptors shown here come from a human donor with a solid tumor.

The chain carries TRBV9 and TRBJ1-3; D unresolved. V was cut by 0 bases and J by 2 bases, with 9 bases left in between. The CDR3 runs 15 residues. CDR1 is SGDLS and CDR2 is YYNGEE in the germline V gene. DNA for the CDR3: TGTGCCAGCAGCGTAGAGGGAAGGCCTGGAAACACCATATATTTT. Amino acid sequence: CASSVEGRPGNTIYF.

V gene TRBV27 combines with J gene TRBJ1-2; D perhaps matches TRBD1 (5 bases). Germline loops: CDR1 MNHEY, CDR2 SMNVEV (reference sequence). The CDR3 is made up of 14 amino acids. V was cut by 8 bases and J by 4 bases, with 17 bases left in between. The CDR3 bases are TGTGCCAGCGGGACTGGGGGGTATCTCTATGGCTACACCTTC. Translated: CASGTGGYLYGYTF.

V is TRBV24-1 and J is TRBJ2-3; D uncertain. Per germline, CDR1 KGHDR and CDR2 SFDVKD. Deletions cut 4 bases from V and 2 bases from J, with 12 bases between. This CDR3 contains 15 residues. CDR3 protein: CATSDPNGYTDTQYF. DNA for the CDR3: TGTGCCACCAGTGACCCTAACGGTTACACAGATACGCAGTATTTT.

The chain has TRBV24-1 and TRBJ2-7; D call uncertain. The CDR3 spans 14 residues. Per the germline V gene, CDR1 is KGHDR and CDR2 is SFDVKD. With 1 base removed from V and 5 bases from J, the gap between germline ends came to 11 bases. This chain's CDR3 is CATSDLRSPHEQYF. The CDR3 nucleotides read TGTGCCACCAGTGATTTAAGGTCGCCCCACGAGCAGTACTTC.

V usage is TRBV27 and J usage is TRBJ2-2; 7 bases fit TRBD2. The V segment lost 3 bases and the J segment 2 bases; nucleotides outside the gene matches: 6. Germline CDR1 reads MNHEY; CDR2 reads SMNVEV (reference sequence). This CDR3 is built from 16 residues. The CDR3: CASSLGLAVNTGELFF. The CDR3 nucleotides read TGTGCCAGCAGTTTGGGGCTAGCGGTAAACACCGGGGAGCTGTTTTTT.

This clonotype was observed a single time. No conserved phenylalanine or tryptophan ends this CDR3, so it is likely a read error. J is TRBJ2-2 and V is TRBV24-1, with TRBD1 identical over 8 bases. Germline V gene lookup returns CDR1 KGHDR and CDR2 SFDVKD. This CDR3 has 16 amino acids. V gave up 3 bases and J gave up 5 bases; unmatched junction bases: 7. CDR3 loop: CATSDMDRVGTGELFV. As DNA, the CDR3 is TGTGCCACCAGTGATATGGACAGGGTAGGAACCGGGGAGCTGTTTGTT.

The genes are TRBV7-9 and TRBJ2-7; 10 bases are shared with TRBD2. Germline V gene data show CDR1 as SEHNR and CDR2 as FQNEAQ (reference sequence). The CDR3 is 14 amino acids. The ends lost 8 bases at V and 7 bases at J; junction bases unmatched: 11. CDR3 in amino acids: CASPGVSGRPEQYF. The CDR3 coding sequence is TGTGCCAGCCCAGGGGTTAGCGGGAGGCCGGAGCAGTACTTC.

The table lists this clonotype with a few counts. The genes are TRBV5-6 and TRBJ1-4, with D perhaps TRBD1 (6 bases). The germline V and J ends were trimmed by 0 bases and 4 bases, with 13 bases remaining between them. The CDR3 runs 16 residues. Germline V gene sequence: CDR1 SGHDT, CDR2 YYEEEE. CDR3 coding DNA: TGTGCCAGCAGCTTGGTTACAGGGCTCCGTAATGAAAAACTGTTTTTT. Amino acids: CASSLVTGLRNEKLFF.

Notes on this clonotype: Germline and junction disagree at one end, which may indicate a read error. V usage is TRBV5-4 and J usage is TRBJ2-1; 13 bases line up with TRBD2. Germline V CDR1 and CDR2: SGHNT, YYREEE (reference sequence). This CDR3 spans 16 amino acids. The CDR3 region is CASSSGLAGAQSEQFF. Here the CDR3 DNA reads TGCGCCAGCAGCTCAGGACTAGCGGGAGCTCAGAGTGAGCAGTTCTTC.

CDR3 sequence reads: CASSFRDSRNTGELFF. In DNA, the CDR3 is TGTGCCAGCAGCTTCCGGGACTCCCGAAACACCGGGGAGCTGTTTTTT. The chain links TRBV7-9 to TRBJ2-2; weak D call: TRBD2 (6 bases). The CDR3 spans 16 residues. Germline CDR1 and CDR2: SEHNR and FQNEAQ (reference sequence). The germline V and J ends were trimmed by 3 bases and 2 bases, with 13 bases remaining between them.

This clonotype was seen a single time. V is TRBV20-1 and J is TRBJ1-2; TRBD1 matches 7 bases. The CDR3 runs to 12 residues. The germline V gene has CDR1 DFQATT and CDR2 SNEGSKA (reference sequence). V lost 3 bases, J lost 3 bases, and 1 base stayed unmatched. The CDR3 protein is CSASTGDYGYTF. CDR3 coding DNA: TGCAGTGCTAGCACAGGGGACTATGGCTACACCTTC.

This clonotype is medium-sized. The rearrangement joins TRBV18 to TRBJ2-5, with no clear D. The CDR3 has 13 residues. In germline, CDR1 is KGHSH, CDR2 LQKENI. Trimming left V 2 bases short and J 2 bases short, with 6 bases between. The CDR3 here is CASSPAEQETQYF. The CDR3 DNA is TGTGCCAGCTCACCAGCCGAGCAAGAGACCCAGTACTTC. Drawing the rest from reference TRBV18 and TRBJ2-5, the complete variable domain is NAGVMQNPRHLVRRRGQEARLRCSPMKGHSHVYWYRQLPEEGLKFMVYLQKENIIDESGMPKERFSAEFPKEGPSILRIQQVVRGDSAAYFCASSPAEQETQYFGPGTRLLVL.

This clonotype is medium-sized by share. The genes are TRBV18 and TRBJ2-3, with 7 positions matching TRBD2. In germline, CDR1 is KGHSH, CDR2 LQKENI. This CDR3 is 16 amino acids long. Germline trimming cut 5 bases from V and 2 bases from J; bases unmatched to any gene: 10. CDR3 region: CASSFSRAGYTDTQYF. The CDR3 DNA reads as TGTGCCAGCTCATTCTCGAGAGCGGGGTACACAGATACGCAGTATTTT.

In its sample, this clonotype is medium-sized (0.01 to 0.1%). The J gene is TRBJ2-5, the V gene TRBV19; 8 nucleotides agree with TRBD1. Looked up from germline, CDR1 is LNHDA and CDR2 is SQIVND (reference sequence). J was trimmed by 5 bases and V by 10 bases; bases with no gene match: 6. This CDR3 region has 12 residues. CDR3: CATQGALETQYF. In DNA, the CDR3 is TGTGCCACTCAGGGGGCGTTGGAGACCCAGTACTTC.

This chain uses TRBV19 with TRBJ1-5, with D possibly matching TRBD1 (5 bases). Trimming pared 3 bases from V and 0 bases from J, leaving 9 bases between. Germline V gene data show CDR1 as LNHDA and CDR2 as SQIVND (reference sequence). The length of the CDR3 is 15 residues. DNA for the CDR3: TGTGCCAGTAGTATTGGGGGGTATAGCAATCAGCCCCAGCATTTT. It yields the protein CASSIGGYSNQPQHF.

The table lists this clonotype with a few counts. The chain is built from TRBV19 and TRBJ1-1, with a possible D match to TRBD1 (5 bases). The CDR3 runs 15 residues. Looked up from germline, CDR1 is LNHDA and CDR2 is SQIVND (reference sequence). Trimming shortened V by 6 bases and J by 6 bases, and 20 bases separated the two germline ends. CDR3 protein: CASSYGGGMDAEAFF. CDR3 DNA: TGTGCCAGTAGCTACGGGGGGGGGATGGACGCTGAAGCTTTCTTT.

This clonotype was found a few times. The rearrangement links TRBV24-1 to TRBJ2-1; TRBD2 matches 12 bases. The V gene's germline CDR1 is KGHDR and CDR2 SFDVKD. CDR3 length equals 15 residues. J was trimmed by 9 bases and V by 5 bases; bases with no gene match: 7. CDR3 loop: CATSATSGRFIEQFF. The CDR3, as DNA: TGTGCCACCAGTGCGACTAGCGGGAGATTTATTGAGCAGTTCTTC.

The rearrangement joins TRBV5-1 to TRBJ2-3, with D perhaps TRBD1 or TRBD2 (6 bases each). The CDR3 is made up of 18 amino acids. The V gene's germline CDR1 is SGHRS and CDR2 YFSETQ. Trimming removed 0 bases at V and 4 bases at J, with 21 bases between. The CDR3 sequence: CASSLVGGTPPYADTQYF. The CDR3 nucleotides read TGCGCCAGCAGCTTGGTCGGGGGCACACCACCCTACGCAGATACGCAGTATTTT.

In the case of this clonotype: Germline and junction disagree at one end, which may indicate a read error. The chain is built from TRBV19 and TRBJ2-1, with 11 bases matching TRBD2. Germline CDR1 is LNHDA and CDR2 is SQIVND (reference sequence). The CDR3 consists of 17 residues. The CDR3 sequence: CDSSFGRLAGGPNEQFF. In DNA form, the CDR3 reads TGTGACAGTAGTTTTGGTCGCCTAGCGGGAGGCCCTAATGAGCAGTTCTTC. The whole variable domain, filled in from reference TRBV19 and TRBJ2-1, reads DGGITQSPKYLFRKEGQNVTLSCEQNLNHDAMYWYRQDPGQGLRLIYYSQIVNDFQKGDIAEGYSVSREKKESFPLTVTSAQKNPTAFYLCDSSFGRLAGGPNEQFFGPGTRLTVL.

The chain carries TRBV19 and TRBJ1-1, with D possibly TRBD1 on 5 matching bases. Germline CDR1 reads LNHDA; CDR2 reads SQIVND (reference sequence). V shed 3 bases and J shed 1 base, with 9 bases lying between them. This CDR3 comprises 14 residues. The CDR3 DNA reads TGTGCCAGTAGTATCTCGACAGCGAACACTGAAGCTTTCTTT. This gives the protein CASSISTANTEAFF.

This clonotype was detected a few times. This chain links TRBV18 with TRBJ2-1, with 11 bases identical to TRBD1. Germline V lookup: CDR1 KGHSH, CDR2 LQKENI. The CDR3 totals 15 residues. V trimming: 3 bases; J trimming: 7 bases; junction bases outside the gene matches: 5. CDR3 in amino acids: CASSPRRDRGNEQFF. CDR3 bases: TGTGCCAGCTCACCGCGCCGGGACAGGGGGAATGAGCAGTTCTTC.

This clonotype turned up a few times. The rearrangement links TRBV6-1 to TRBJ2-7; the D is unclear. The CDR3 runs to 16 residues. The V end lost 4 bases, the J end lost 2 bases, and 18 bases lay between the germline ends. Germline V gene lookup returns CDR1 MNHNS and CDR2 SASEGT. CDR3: CASSAIPISTTYEQYV. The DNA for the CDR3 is TGTGCCAGCAGTGCAATCCCGATCAGCACCACCTACGAGCAGTACGTC.

In DNA, the CDR3 is TGTGCCAGCAGTTTGCCTGGTGCCGGGGGCTACACCTTC. Protein: CASSLPGAGGYTF. The rearrangement uses TRBV27 and TRBJ1-2; no clear D gene. Germline CDR1 MNHEY, CDR2 SMNVEV (reference sequence). V shed 3 bases and J shed 8 bases, with 13 bases lying between them. The CDR3 length is 13 residues.

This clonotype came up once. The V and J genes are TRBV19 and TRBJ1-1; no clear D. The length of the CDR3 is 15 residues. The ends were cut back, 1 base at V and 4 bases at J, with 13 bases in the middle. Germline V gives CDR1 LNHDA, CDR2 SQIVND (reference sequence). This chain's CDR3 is CASSIGSPGGTEAFF. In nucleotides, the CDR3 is TGTGCCAGTAGTATAGGTTCCCCAGGAGGCACTGAAGCTTTCTTT.

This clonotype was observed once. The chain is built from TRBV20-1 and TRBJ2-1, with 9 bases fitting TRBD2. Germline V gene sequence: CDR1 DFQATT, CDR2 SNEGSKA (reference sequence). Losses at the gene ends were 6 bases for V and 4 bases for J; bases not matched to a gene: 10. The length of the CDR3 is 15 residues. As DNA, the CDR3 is TGCAGTGCCGCCCCCACTAGCGGGCAATACAATGAGCAGTTCTTC. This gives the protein CSAAPTSGQYNEQFF.

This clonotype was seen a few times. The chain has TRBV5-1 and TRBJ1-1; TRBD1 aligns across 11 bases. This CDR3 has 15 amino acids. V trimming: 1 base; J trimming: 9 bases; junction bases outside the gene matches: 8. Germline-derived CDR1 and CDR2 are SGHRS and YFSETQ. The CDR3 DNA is TGCGCCAGCAGCTTGTCCCCGGGACAGGGGGATAAAGCTTTCTTT. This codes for CASSLSPGQGDKAFF.

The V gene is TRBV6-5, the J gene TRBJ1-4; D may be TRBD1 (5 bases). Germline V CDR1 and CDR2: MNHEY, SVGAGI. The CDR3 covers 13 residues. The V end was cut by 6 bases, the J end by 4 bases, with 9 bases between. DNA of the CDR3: TGTGCCAGCAGAGACAGCTATAATGAAAAACTGTTTTTT. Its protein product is CASRDSYNEKLFF.

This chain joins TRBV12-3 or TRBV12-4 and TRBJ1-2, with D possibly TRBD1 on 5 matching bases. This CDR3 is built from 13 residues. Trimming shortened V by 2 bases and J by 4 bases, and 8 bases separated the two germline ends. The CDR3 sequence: CASSLLDSYGYTF. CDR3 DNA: TGTGCCAGCAGTTTACTAGACAGCTATGGCTACACCTTC.

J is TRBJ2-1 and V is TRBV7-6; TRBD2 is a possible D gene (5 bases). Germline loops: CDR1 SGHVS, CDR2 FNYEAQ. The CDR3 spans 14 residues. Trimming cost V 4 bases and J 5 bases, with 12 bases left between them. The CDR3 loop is CASSSSPGDNEQFF. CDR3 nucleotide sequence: TGTGCCAGCAGCTCCTCCCCCGGGGACAATGAGCAGTTCTTC.

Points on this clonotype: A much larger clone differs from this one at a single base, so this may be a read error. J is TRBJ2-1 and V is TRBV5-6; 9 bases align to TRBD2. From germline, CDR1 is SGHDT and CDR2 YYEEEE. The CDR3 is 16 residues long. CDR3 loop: CASSSPTSGLYNKQFF. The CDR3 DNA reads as TGTGCCAGCAGCTCTCCAACTAGCGGGCTTTACAATAAGCAGTTCTTC.

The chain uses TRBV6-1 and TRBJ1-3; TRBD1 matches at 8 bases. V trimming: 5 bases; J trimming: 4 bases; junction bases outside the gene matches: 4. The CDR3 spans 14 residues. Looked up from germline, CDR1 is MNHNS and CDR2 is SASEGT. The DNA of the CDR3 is TGTGCCAGCAGTAGGACAGGGACGGGAAACACCATATATTTT. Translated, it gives CASSRTGTGNTIYF.